The clone carrying this T cell receptor beta chain has only a few counts. The antigen is unknown. Germline CDR1 and CDR2: SGHNT and YYREEE (reference sequence). CDR3 length: 15 amino acids. Both 60 Vbeta primers and 13 Jbeta primers went into the PCR. The repertoire was sequenced with immunoSEQ multiplex PCR; TCRdb's copy has only in-frame clones and lacks some. This sample has 160,000 or so clones, with approximately 78% found just once. This entry belongs to a study of cytomegalovirus exposure and HLA in healthy donors. Study-level information: The Caucasian-associated ancestry cluster contained roughly four fifths of the approximately 400 genotyped donors. Study-level findings and limits: Earlier analysis looked at TCR beta V segments, and most were productive about 90% or about 30% of the time.

The sequenced sample was PBMCs. V and J are TRBV5-4 and TRBJ2-5, with D perhaps TRBD2 (6 bases). The J call is uncertain, as TRBJ2-7 better fits the DNA end. The TCR sequence derives from a male donor in good health and CMV-seronegative. CDR3 in DNA: TGTGCCAGCAGCTTTGAGGAGGGAGCTTTCTACGAGCAGTACTTC. It translates to CASSFEEGAFYEQYF.